What follows are 20 T cell receptor beta chains derived from one specimen sequenced in a study of blood T cells in healthy people across ages. A second 7 to 11 cycle PCR used barcoded and J-beta primers. MiXCR, run by TCRdb on the 5' RACE reads, gives a single entry per CDR3 protein. Among almost 300,000 distinct CDR3 sequences listed, about 25% were seen once. The sequencing input was blood. These receptors were taken from a woman in her 70s in good health.

This clonotype was found a few times. The CDR3 bases are TGTGCCAGTAGTCTCCACGGACTAGCTCCCGGCTCCTACAATGAGCAGTTCTTC. Translating it yields CASSLHGLAPGSYNEQFF. V gene TRBV19 combines with J gene TRBJ2-1, with 8 nucleotides matching TRBD2. V lost 5 bases, J lost 0 bases, and 12 bases stayed unmatched. This CDR3 has 18 amino acids. Germline CDR1 is LNHDA and CDR2 is SQIVND (reference sequence). Full variable domain (missing parts from reference TRBV19 and TRBJ2-1): DGGITQSPKYLFRKEGQNVTLSCEQNLNHDAMYWYRQDPGQGLRLIYYSQIVNDFQKGDIAEGYSVSREKKESFPLTVTSAQKNPTAFYLCASSLHGLAPGSYNEQFFGPGTRLTVL.

The rearrangement uses TRBV5-1 and TRBJ2-7; D is possibly TRBD2 (5 bases). CDR1 is SGHRS and CDR2 is YFSETQ in the germline V gene. CDR3 size: 15 residues. V lost 1 base to trimming and J lost 3 bases, with 14 bases between them. The CDR3 is CASSLPPAGYYEQYF. DNA of the CDR3: TGCGCCAGCAGCTTGCCCCCTGCGGGTTACTACGAGCAGTACTTC.

This rearrangement joins TRBV29-1 to TRBJ2-1; the D gene is possibly TRBD1 (5 bases). The J call could be wrong; TRBJ2-7 is a better fit for the DNA end. The CDR3 is 15 amino acids. Germline-derived CDR1 and CDR2 are SQVTM and ANQGSEA. The CDR3 sequence: CSVMKGSFRGYEQYF. The CDR3 nucleotides read TGCAGCGTAATGAAGGGGTCCTTCCGAGGCTACGAGCAGTACTTC.

The chain couples TRBV20-1 to TRBJ2-3; 13 positions match TRBD2. Germline CDR1 and CDR2: DFQATT and SNEGSKA (reference sequence). Unmatched junction bases numbered 3, after V lost 1 base and J lost 5 bases. The CDR3 is 15 amino acids. The CDR3 nucleotides read TGCAGTGCTAGAGGGACTAGCGGGAGAGTAGATACGCAGTATTTT. Amino acids: CSARGTSGRVDTQYF.

The rearrangement uses TRBV28 and TRBJ2-5, with 7 bases identical to TRBD1. There are 16 residues in the CDR3. The V gene's germline CDR1 is MDHEN and CDR2 SYDVKM. V lost 3 bases, J lost 14 bases, and 21 bases stayed unmatched. The CDR3 here is CASSLPMGQSSYEEYF. The CDR3, as DNA: TGTGCCAGCAGTTTGCCCATGGGACAGAGCAGTTACGAGGAATACTTC. Looking up the rest from reference TRBV28 and TRBJ2-5 gives the full variable domain: DVKVTQSSRYLVKRTGEKVFLECVQDMDHENMFWYRQDPGLGLRLIYFSYDVKMKEKGDIPEGYSVSREKKERFSLILESASTNQTSMYLCASSLPMGQSSYEEYFGPGTRLLVL.

This clonotype showed up many times. The chain has TRBV20-1 and TRBJ2-1, with 12 positions matching TRBD1. The CDR3 length is 14 residues. Germline trimming cut 8 bases from V and 9 bases from J; bases unmatched to any gene: 11. Germline loops: CDR1 DFQATT, CDR2 SNEGSKA (reference sequence). The CDR3 reads CSKRDRGRRGEQFF. The CDR3 nucleotides read TGCAGTAAGAGGGACAGGGGGCGAAGGGGTGAGCAGTTCTTC.

The sample holds one count of this clonotype. The V and J genes are TRBV9 and TRBJ1-1; D possibly corresponds to TRBD1 (6 bases). This CDR3 has 13 residues. Germline V lookup: CDR1 SGDLS, CDR2 YYNGEE. Trimming stripped 4 bases from V and 5 bases from J, with 12 bases between. Here the CDR3 reads CASSRGAGTEAFF. The CDR3, as DNA: TGTGCCAGCAGCAGGGGGGCGGGGACTGAAGCTTTCTTT.

This clonotype came up a few times. The genes are TRBV6-2 or TRBV6-3 and TRBJ2-7; TRBD1 might be the D (5 bases). The CDR3 covers 12 residues. V lost 6 bases, J lost 2 bases, and 8 bases lay in between. Germline values: CDR1 MNHEY, CDR2 SVGEGT. The CDR3 loop is CASSDRPYEQYF. The CDR3 DNA sequence: TGTGCCAGCAGCGACAGACCCTACGAGCAGTACTTC.

On this clonotype itself: The junction differs from germline at one of its ends, possibly a read error. The rearrangement joins TRBV28 to TRBJ2-1; 7 bases are shared with TRBD2. The CDR3 loop spans 16 amino acids. Per germline, CDR1 MDHEN and CDR2 SYDVKM. CDR3 region: CASSSSAWEGGNEQSF. CDR3 nucleotides: TGTGCCAGCAGTTCGTCGGCGTGGGAGGGCGGAAATGAGCAGTCCTTC.

This clonotype was seen more than once but under ten times. The genes are TRBV7-2 and TRBJ2-7, with 7 bases aligning to TRBD1. V trimming: 5 bases; J trimming: 6 bases; junction bases outside the gene matches: 10. Germline V gives CDR1 SGHTA, CDR2 FQGNSA. The CDR3 contains 14 residues. CDR3 amino acids: CASSAQGPPTEQYF. In DNA form, the CDR3 reads TGTGCCAGCAGCGCACAGGGGCCCCCAACCGAGCAGTACTTC.

The J gene is TRBJ2-5, the V gene TRBV5-5; D possibly corresponds to TRBD2 (5 bases). CDR1 is SGHKS and CDR2 is YYEKEE in the germline V gene (reference sequence). The germline V and J ends were trimmed by 5 bases and 11 bases, with 25 bases remaining between them. The CDR3 is 15 amino acids. Here the CDR3 reads CASSSKVGPLREQYF. DNA for the CDR3: TGTGCCAGCAGTTCAAAAGTGGGCCCCCTTAGGGAGCAGTACTTC.

This clonotype was observed once. The V and J genes are TRBV14 and TRBJ2-5; D is unclear. The closer fit of TRBJ2-7 to the DNA end suggests the J call may be wrong. This CDR3 spans 14 amino acids. CDR1 is SGHDN, CDR2 FVKESK, per germline. The CDR3 sequence is CASSQYGRPYEQYF. In nucleotides, the CDR3 is TGTGCCAGCAGCCAATACGGGCGCCCCTACGAGCAGTACTTC.

V and J are TRBV28 and TRBJ1-4; TRBD1 is a possible D gene (6 bases). V was clipped by 5 bases and J by 4 bases, with 20 bases between them. The CDR3 runs to 17 residues. The V gene's germline CDR1 is MDHEN and CDR2 SYDVKM. CDR3 DNA: TGTGCCAGCAGTGCATCCCGTTCGACAGGCGGTAATGAAAAACTGTTTTTT. Protein sequence: CASSASRSTGGNEKLFF.

This clonotype was seen more than once but under ten times. This chain uses TRBV7-2 with TRBJ2-5, with D perhaps being TRBD1 or TRBD2 (5 bases each). TRBJ2-7 explains the end of the DNA better; the J call may be wrong. The germline gives CDR1 SGHTA, CDR2 FQGNSA. The CDR3 sequence is 14 residues long. CDR3 sequence: CASSRQLSGLEQYF. DNA for the CDR3: TGTGCCAGCAGCCGCCAATTATCGGGGCTCGAGCAGTACTTC.

This clonotype occurred a few times. This chain uses TRBV6-1 with TRBJ1-1, with D possibly matching TRBD1 (6 bases). V shed 2 bases and J shed 12 bases, with 19 bases lying between them. The V gene's germline CDR1 is MNHNS and CDR2 SASEGT. The CDR3 runs 14 residues. Here the CDR3 DNA reads TGTGCCAGCAGTGAACGTGGGCAGGGGAAGTCGTCTTTCTTT. Protein sequence: CASSERGQGKSSFF.

This clonotype turned up a few times. The V gene is TRBV5-1, the J gene TRBJ2-5; 7 positions match TRBD2. This CDR3 comprises 14 residues. After removal of 2 bases from V and 3 bases from J, the junction contained 4 bases not matched to a gene. Germline V gives CDR1 SGHRS, CDR2 YFSETQ. CDR3 DNA sequence: TGCGCCAGCAGCTTCACGGGGGGAGAAGAGACCCAGTACTTC. This encodes CASSFTGGEETQYF.

This clonotype was detected many times. The chain recombines TRBV5-1 with TRBJ2-5; the D is unclear. Germline assignment: CDR1 SGHRS and CDR2 YFSETQ. The CDR3 contains 14 residues. V gave up 4 bases and J gave up 5 bases, with 15 bases separating them. For the CDR3, the DNA is TGCGCCAGCAGCCAGCCTAAAGGAGAGGAGACCCAGTACTTC. It codes for CASSQPKGEETQYF.

The chain combines TRBV6-6 with TRBJ1-1; 12 bases map to TRBD1. The CDR3 contains 15 residues. In germline, CDR1 is MNHNY, CDR2 SVGAGI (reference sequence). J lost 6 bases, V lost 5 bases, and 7 bases had no gene match. The CDR3, as DNA: TGTGCCAGCAGTCCCGGGACAGGGGGCAACGCTGAAGCTTTCTTT. This sequence encodes CASSPGTGGNAEAFF.

This clonotype has only a few counts. The chain recombines TRBV28 with TRBJ1-1; perhaps TRBD1 as D (5 bases). This CDR3 has 15 residues. Trimming shortened V by 4 bases and J by 3 bases, and 15 bases separated the two germline ends. Germline V gene data show CDR1 as MDHEN and CDR2 as SYDVKM. The CDR3 protein is CASSSRARAHTEAFF. In DNA form, the CDR3 reads TGTGCCAGCAGTTCTAGGGCCAGGGCACACACTGAAGCTTTCTTT. The whole variable domain, filled in from reference TRBV28 and TRBJ1-1, reads DVKVTQSSRYLVKRTGEKVFLECVQDMDHENMFWYRQDPGLGLRLIYFSYDVKMKEKGDIPEGYSVSREKKERFSLILESASTNQTSMYLCASSSRARAHTEAFFGQGTRLTVV.

The table lists this clonotype with a few counts. The chain recombines TRBV29-1 with TRBJ1-2, with TRBD1 matching 7 bases. The CDR3 loop spans 12 amino acids. The trim removed 6 bases at V and 3 bases at J, leaving 4 bases unmatched. In germline, CDR1 is SQVTM, CDR2 ANQGSEA. The CDR3 sequence: CSVTGSHYGYTF. Here the CDR3 DNA reads TGCAGCGTGACAGGGAGTCACTATGGCTACACCTTC.